Below, 18 T cell receptor beta chains from the same sample are listed, as sequenced in a study of immune cell composition in non-small cell lung cancer. Measured with immunoSEQ multiplex PCR; TCRdb has only the in-frame clones, and not every one. The profile covers 4,700 or so clones, with just over 70% appearing a single time and 9.5% to 12% taken by the ten largest. The sequencing sample was made of lung tumor tissue. The source of these receptors is a human donor with non-small cell lung cancer.

V and J are TRBV7-2 and TRBJ1-4, with TRBD1 identical over 12 bases. This CDR3 is 15 amino acids long. J was trimmed by 9 bases and V by 4 bases; bases with no gene match: 6. Germline CDR1 and CDR2: SGHTA and FQGNSA. CDR3 protein: CASSSTGTGGQKLFF. CDR3 DNA: TGTGCCAGCAGCTCTACCGGGACAGGGGGCCAAAAACTGTTTTTT.

The rearrangement joins TRBV11-3 to TRBJ2-1; D call uncertain. The germline gives CDR1 SGHNT, CDR2 YENEEA. V lost 5 bases to trimming and J lost 5 bases, with 16 bases between them. This CDR3 comprises 15 residues. The CDR3 loop reads CASSPEASRDNEQFF. The CDR3 region has the DNA TGTGCCAGCAGCCCCGAGGCTAGTCGCGACAATGAGCAGTTCTTC.

V is TRBV5-1 and J is TRBJ1-1; D might be TRBD1 (6 bases). CDR1 is SGHRS, CDR2 YFSETQ, per germline. V lost 1 base, J lost 2 bases, and 15 bases lay in between. The CDR3 contains 16 residues. CDR3 amino acids: CASSLRAGTLNTEAFF. Written as DNA, the CDR3 is TGCGCCAGCAGCTTGAGGGCCGGGACACTTAACACTGAAGCTTTCTTT.

This chain uses TRBV7-9 with TRBJ1-2; D unresolved. The CDR3 covers 13 residues. Trimming removed 6 bases from V and 2 bases from J, with 10 bases in between. Germline CDR1 and CDR2: SEHNR and FQNEAQ (reference sequence). CDR3 region: CASRASANYGYTF. As DNA, the CDR3 is TGTGCCAGCAGAGCCAGCGCAAACTATGGCTACACCTTC. The full variable domain, its missing parts supplied by reference TRBV7-9 and TRBJ1-2, is DTGVSQNPRHKITKRGQNVTFRCDPISEHNRLYWYRQTLGQGPEFLTYFQNEAQLEKSRLLSDRFSAERPKGSFSTLEIQRTEQGDSAMYLCASRASANYGYTFGSGTRLTVV.

The chain uses TRBV14 and TRBJ1-4; D might be TRBD1 (6 bases). CDR1 and CDR2 (germline): SGHDN, FVKESK. The V gene lost 5 bases and the J gene lost 9 bases, with 28 bases spanning the gap. The CDR3 runs 18 residues. The CDR3 loop reads CASSDEGGQSRGIQKLFF. The DNA of the CDR3 is TGTGCCAGCAGCGACGAAGGCGGACAAAGTAGGGGGATTCAAAAACTGTTTTTT. Using reference TRBV14 and TRBJ1-4 for the parts outside the CDR3, the full variable domain is EAGVTQFPSHSVIEKGQTVTLRCDPISGHDNLYWYRRVMGKEIKFLLHFVKESKQDESGMPNNRFLAERTGGTYSTLKVQPAELEDSGVYFCASSDEGGQSRGIQKLFFGSGTQLSVL.

This rearrangement joins TRBV30 to TRBJ1-2; D is uncertain. Germline lookup yields CDR1 GTSNPN and CDR2 SVGIG (reference sequence). This CDR3 has 13 amino acids. Trimming took 5 bases from V and 3 from J, leaving 13 bases between them. CDR3 sequence reads: CAWYVSRDYGYTF. In DNA form, the CDR3 reads TGTGCCTGGTACGTCTCGCGGGACTATGGCTACACCTTC. The entire variable domain, with the rest obtained from reference TRBV30 and TRBJ1-2, is as follows: SQTIHQWPATLVQPVGSPLSLECTVEGTSNPNLYWYRQAAGRGLQLLFYSVGIGQISSEVPQNLSASRPQDRQFILSSKKLLLSDSGFYLCAWYVSRDYGYTFGSGTRLTVV.

This rearrangement joins TRBV7-3 to TRBJ2-2; D ambiguous. This CDR3 is 13 amino acids long. The ends were cut back, 5 bases at V and 5 bases at J, with 9 bases in the middle. CDR1 and CDR2 (germline): SGHTA, FQGTGA. The CDR3 DNA reads TGTGCCAGCAGCCCCCAGAATACCGGGGAGCTGTTTTTT. It is translated as CASSPQNTGELFF.

The J gene is TRBJ2-7, the V gene TRBV27; D is undetermined. Deletions cut 4 bases from V and 0 bases from J, with 7 bases between. Germline V gives CDR1 MNHEY, CDR2 SMNVEV (reference sequence). The CDR3 loop spans 13 amino acids. The CDR3 coding sequence is TGTGCCAGCAGTTCCGGAGCCTCCTACGAGCAGTACTTC. The encoded protein is CASSSGASYEQYF.

This chain links TRBV9 with TRBJ2-7; D gene uncertain. This CDR3 contains 13 residues. Trimming cost V 2 bases and J 7 bases, with 13 bases left between them. The germline V gene encodes CDR1 SGDLS and CDR2 YYNGEE. CDR3 sequence: CASSVDQRSEQYF. The CDR3 DNA reads TGTGCCAGCAGCGTCGACCAGAGGTCAGAGCAGTACTTC.

J is TRBJ2-7 and V is TRBV7-9; a possible D gene is TRBD2 (6 bases). The CDR3 contains 14 residues. V was trimmed by 0 bases and J by 3 bases, leaving 9 bases between them. CDR1 and CDR2 from the germline V gene are SEHNR and FQNEAQ (reference sequence). CDR3 amino acids: CASSLAGAGYEQYF. The DNA for the CDR3 is TGTGCCAGCAGCTTAGCGGGAGCGGGCTACGAGCAGTACTTC.

This chain uses TRBV7-9 with TRBJ1-4; D gene unclear. CDR3 length: 15 amino acids. Between the trimmed V and J ends, which lost 5 bases and 4 bases, there was a span of 14 bases. CDR1 is SEHNR, CDR2 FQNEAQ, per germline (reference sequence). CDR3 DNA sequence: TGTGCCAGCAGCCGCGTCGGACTTGGTAATGAAAAACTGTTTTTT. Encoded protein: CASSRVGLGNEKLFF.

The chain joins TRBV7-2 to TRBJ2-1; 14 nucleotides align to TRBD2. CDR3 size: 15 residues. In germline, CDR1 is SGHTA, CDR2 FQGNSA. With 3 bases clipped from V and 15 bases from J, the junction kept 10 bases outside the gene matches. CDR3 sequence: CASSFQGLAGAGLFF. The CDR3 DNA is TGTGCCAGCAGCTTCCAGGGACTAGCGGGAGCCGGGCTGTTCTTC.

The chain's CDR3 is CASSLDSGSRTQYF. CDR3 nucleotides: TGTGCCAGCAGCTTGGATAGCGGGAGCCGGACCCAGTACTTC. The J gene is TRBJ2-5, the V gene TRBV5-4; TRBD2 agrees at 9 bases. CDR3 size: 14 residues. The germline CDR1 and CDR2 sequences are SGHNT and YYREEE (reference sequence). V was pared by 0 bases and J by 7 bases, with 4 bases of the junction left unmatched.

The V and J genes are TRBV10-3 and TRBJ2-5; 9 positions match TRBD1. CDR1 ENHRY and CDR2 SYGVKD come from the germline V gene. This CDR3 is 14 amino acids long. V trimming: 8 bases; J trimming: 3 bases; junction bases outside the gene matches: 7. The CDR3 region has the DNA TGTGCCATCTACTCTGGGACAGGGAAAGAGACCCAGTACTTC. This translates into CAIYSGTGKETQYF.

The table lists this clone with a count of one. This rearrangement joins TRBV9 to TRBJ2-3, with 8 bases lining up with TRBD1. The germline gives CDR1 SGDLS, CDR2 YYNGEE. This CDR3 is 15 amino acids long. The trim removed 4 bases at V and 2 bases at J, leaving 6 bases unmatched. Written as DNA, the CDR3 is TGTGCCAGCAGCATTTTGACAGGGGTCACAGATACGCAGTATTTT. Its protein product is CASSILTGVTDTQYF.

The chain has TRBV5-6 and TRBJ2-7; D possibly corresponds to TRBD1 (6 bases). The V and J ends lost 5 bases and 2 bases respectively, with 14 bases between them. In germline, CDR1 is SGHDT, CDR2 YYEEEE. CDR3 length equals 14 residues. CDR3 sequence: CASSYGEGAYEQYF. The CDR3 coding sequence is TGTGCCAGCAGTTACGGAGAGGGGGCCTACGAGCAGTACTTC.

This clone has a handful of counts. The chain has TRBV4-3 and TRBJ2-7; TRBD2 matches at 9 bases. There are 15 residues in the CDR3. With V trimmed by 3 bases and J by 1 base, 4 bases remained unmatched. Germline CDR1 LGHNA, CDR2 YSLEER. This CDR3 reads CASSQVAGASYEQYF. The CDR3 DNA reads as TGCGCCAGCAGCCAGGTAGCGGGAGCGTCCTACGAGCAGTACTTC.

This clone was seen only a few times. The chain joins TRBV27 to TRBJ2-5; 7 bases map to TRBD1. J lost 3 bases, V lost 6 bases, and 10 bases had no gene match. CDR1 is MNHEY and CDR2 is SMNVEV in the germline V gene (reference sequence). This CDR3 is 15 amino acids long. Here the CDR3 DNA reads TGTGCCAGCAGGGGGACAGCAGTACTTGAAGAGACCCAGTACTTC. The encoded protein is CASRGTAVLEETQYF.